This paragraph reports one T cell receptor beta chain. The antigen remains unidentified. In the original workflow: Filtering differed for immunoSEQ, which gave only junction sequences without quality scores. Libraries were prepared by immunoSEQ multiplex PCR; TCRdb keeps only in-frame clonotypes and omits some of them. V, J and clone size reflect that table, while D and trimming were determined from the DNA. This table holds millions of clones, 95% found once. The CDR3 totals 16 residues. The germline CDR1 and CDR2 sequences are SNHLY and FYNNEI. The V gene lost 1 base and the J gene lost 0 bases, with 11 bases spanning the gap. The sample comes from a study of shared clonotypes between healthy human individuals. The study's findings and limits: A limitation of the genetic and exposure-history diversity represented arose from few donors. Generation probability values for non-shared clonotypes were lower than those for clonotypes shared by all four donors. Roughly 5% of naive CD4 clonotypes were shared across a few donors.

J is TRBJ2-3 and V is TRBV2; unclear D gene. This TCR was recovered from a man in his late teens or twenties in good health. Sequencing was done on a sample of naive CD4+ T cells sorted from blood. Indicated subset: CD45RA+ positively selected. CDR3 nucleotide sequence: TGTGCCAGCAGTGAAGTAACGCCCTCTAGCACAGATACGCAGTATTTT. Translated, it gives CASSEVTPSSTDTQYF.